This T cell receptor beta chain was identified during a study of prognosis after radiotherapy for stage I lung cancer. The overall study: All non-small cell lung cancer patients were considered medically inoperable. More than 10 patients' tumors were adenocarcinoma, and roughly 7 patients' tumors were squamous cell carcinoma.

Relative to its sample, this clonotype is medium-sized. What it binds is not known. Genomic DNA served as the source from which two-round multiplex PCR generated TCR beta CDR3 amplicons. Primers targeting each individual TRBV and TRBJ gene were applied in first-round PCR. TCRdb called the multiplex PCR reads again in MiXCR, with one record for every CDR3 protein. Of roughly 20,000 distinct CDR3 sequences listed, roughly 47% are singletons. Study findings and constraints: TRBV and TRBJ gene usage reportedly differed between patients with and without metastases.

Two separate time points each saw a draw of about 5.7 milliliters of peripheral blood. Per germline, CDR1 SGHNT and CDR2 YENEEA. The CDR3 covers 14 residues. V was clipped by 2 bases and J by 5 bases, with 13 bases between them. This clonotype was obtained from a donor over 45 with non-small cell lung cancer. This chain joins TRBV11-3 and TRBJ2-7; a weak D match, TRBD2 (5 bases). Sequencing was performed on PBMCs, taken before or after stereotactic body radiation therapy (not recorded which). CDR3 in DNA: TGTGCCAGCAGCTTAACGGGAACAGTCGACGAGCAGTACTTC. Translating it yields CASSLTGTVDEQYF.